Each of the 20 T cell receptor beta chains below was sequenced from the same sample in a study of Ad26.COV2.S vaccination and SARS-CoV-2 variants. This table comes from immunoSEQ multiplex PCR, and its TCRdb copy is limited to in-frame clones, with some not included. This table has about 480,000 clones, roughly 89% appearing once. Documented treatment: some 20 received Ad26.COV2.S at low or high dose, single or two shots; several received placebo; per-sample allocation not given. Collection of samples fell on day 63 after the first vaccine or placebo injection. The material was peripheral blood, obtained in a trial of Ad26.COV2.S vaccine versus placebo. The receptor set was obtained from a person aged 18-65 years who received the Ad26.COV2.S COVID-19 vaccine or a placebo.

The chain joins TRBV6-5 to TRBJ1-5; D is uncertain. The germline V gene has CDR1 MNHEY and CDR2 SVGAGI. This CDR3 is 15 amino acids long. With 4 bases removed from V and 6 bases from J, the gap between germline ends came to 16 bases. The CDR3: CASSSLEGRSQPQHF. The CDR3 nucleotides read TGTGCCAGCAGTTCCCTAGAGGGTCGGAGTCAGCCCCAGCATTTT.

The J gene is TRBJ1-1, the V gene TRBV6-6; no clear D gene. V shed 2 bases and J shed 1 base, with 8 bases lying between them. The CDR3 covers 14 residues. The germline CDR1 and CDR2 sequences are MNHNY and SVGAGI (reference sequence). CDR3 sequence reads: CASSYERENTEAFF. The CDR3, as DNA: TGTGCCAGCAGTTACGAGAGAGAGAACACTGAAGCTTTCTTT.

The genes are TRBV5-1 and TRBJ2-1; D is undetermined. Germline lookup yields CDR1 SGHRS and CDR2 YFSETQ. The CDR3 runs to 17 residues. V dropped 6 bases and J dropped 3 bases, with 22 bases sitting between them. CDR3 coding DNA: TGCGCCAGCACGTTATTAGGTCGGCTAGATGGCTACAATGAGCAGTTCTTC. Translating gives CASTLLGRLDGYNEQFF.

There are a few counts of this clone. The gene calls are TRBV6-5 and TRBJ2-7; tentative D call: TRBD2 (6 bases). The ends were cut back, 8 bases at V and 1 base at J, with 9 bases in the middle. The CDR3 has 12 residues. Looked up from germline, CDR1 is MNHEY and CDR2 is SVGAGI. The DNA of the CDR3 is TGTGCCAGCCGGAGGGTTTCCTACGAGCAGTACTTC. Translated: CASRRVSYEQYF.

In its sample, this clone was seen once. This chain links TRBV28 with TRBJ1-5, with 8 bases lining up with TRBD1. CDR1 and CDR2 (germline): MDHEN, SYDVKM. The CDR3 length is 16 residues. The junction had 9 bases not matched to a gene; V was cut back by 3 bases and J by 5 bases. CDR3 coding DNA: TGTGCCAGCAGTTTTACCAGAGGACAGGGCCATCAGCCCCAGCATTTT. As protein: CASSFTRGQGHQPQHF.

The chain couples TRBV6-5 to TRBJ2-7, with D unresolved. Germline lookup yields CDR1 MNHEY and CDR2 SVGAGI. This CDR3 has 14 residues. The V end lost 11 bases, the J end lost 0 bases, and 17 bases lay between the germline ends. Written as DNA, the CDR3 is TGTGCCCTGGGTACCCAGGCAGTCTCCTACGAGCAGTACTTC. The encoded protein is CALGTQAVSYEQYF.

V gene TRBV9 combines with J gene TRBJ2-1, with 9 bases that match TRBD2. After removal of 3 bases from V and 4 bases from J, the junction contained 8 bases not matched to a gene. This CDR3 contains 16 residues. Per germline, CDR1 SGDLS and CDR2 YYNGEE. The CDR3 reads CASSAFSGRAYNEQFF. CDR3 in DNA: TGTGCCAGCAGCGCCTTTAGCGGGAGAGCATACAATGAGCAGTTCTTC.

V and J are TRBV30 and TRBJ2-2; D is unclear. From germline, CDR1 is GTSNPN and CDR2 SVGIG (reference sequence). There are 15 residues in the CDR3. V was shortened by 5 bases and J by 4 bases, with 17 bases between the two germline ends. The DNA for the CDR3 is TGTGCCTGGTTCCCTTCGACTCTACTCACCGGGGAGCTGTTTTTT. Residues: CAWFPSTLLTGELFF.

The V and J genes are TRBV3-1 (or the pseudogene TRBV3-2) and TRBJ2-2; no clear D gene. Germline values: CDR1 LGHDT, CDR2 YNNKEL (reference sequence). The CDR3 contains 15 residues. Trimming took off 1 base at V and 3 bases at J, with 9 bases between the two ends. DNA of the CDR3: TGTGCCAGCAGCCAAGGCCGGGCCCACACCGGGGAGCTGTTTTTT. Translating it yields CASSQGRAHTGELFF.

V gene TRBV30 combines with J gene TRBJ1-2; D uncertain. The V and J ends lost 0 bases and 4 bases respectively, with 18 bases between them. The CDR3 runs 16 residues. Germline assignment: CDR1 GTSNPN and CDR2 SVGIG (reference sequence). CDR3 protein: CAWSVRMAAVGYGYTF. For the CDR3, the DNA is TGTGCCTGGAGTGTTAGGATGGCAGCAGTTGGCTATGGCTACACCTTC.

The chain's CDR3 is CASSLAGSKDEKLFF. The CDR3 DNA is TGCGCCAGCAGCTTGGCAGGGAGTAAGGATGAAAAACTGTTTTTT. V and J are TRBV5-1 and TRBJ1-4; maybe TRBD1 (5 bases). The germline V gene has CDR1 SGHRS and CDR2 YFSETQ. This CDR3 is 15 amino acids long. Deletions cut 0 bases from V and 6 bases from J, with 12 bases between.

The chain is built from TRBV5-6 and TRBJ1-4; TRBD1 might be the D (6 bases). The V gene's germline CDR1 is SGHDT and CDR2 YYEEEE. Deletions cut 4 bases from V and 8 bases from J, with 15 bases between. This CDR3 is built from 14 residues. CDR3 nucleotides: TGTGCCAGCAGCCCCACAGGGAGGGACGAAAAACTGTTTTTT. This gives the protein CASSPTGRDEKLFF.

The V and J genes are TRBV5-1 and TRBJ1-5, with TRBD1 matching over 9 bases. CDR1 and CDR2 (germline): SGHRS, YFSETQ. The CDR3 is made up of 15 amino acids. After removal of 4 bases from V and 1 base from J, the junction contained 3 bases not matched to a gene. The CDR3 protein is CASSAGQGSNQPQHF. The CDR3 bases are TGCGCCAGCAGCGCGGGACAGGGCAGCAATCAGCCCCAGCATTTT.

The gene calls are TRBV5-5 and TRBJ1-2, with unresolved D. The germline V gene encodes CDR1 SGHKS and CDR2 YYEKEE (reference sequence). This CDR3 is 15 amino acids long. V lost 1 base, J lost 4 bases, and 14 bases lay in between. The CDR3 nucleotides are TGTGCCAGCAGCTTGTCACCCTCGTCCTCCTATGGCTACACCTTC. As protein: CASSLSPSSSYGYTF.

V usage is TRBV7-6 and J usage is TRBJ2-3; a weak D match, TRBD1 (5 bases). The germline gives CDR1 SGHVS, CDR2 FNYEAQ. The V gene lost 5 bases and the J gene lost 0 bases, with 12 bases spanning the gap. The length of the CDR3 is 15 residues. CDR3 nucleotides: TGTGCCAGCAGCGGAACTGGGGCTAGCACAGATACGCAGTATTTT. This sequence encodes CASSGTGASTDTQYF.

The rearrangement uses TRBV9 and TRBJ2-3; D is unclear. The CDR3 is 14 residues long. V lost 0 bases and J 2 bases, leaving 7 bases between the germline ends. The germline V gene encodes CDR1 SGDLS and CDR2 YYNGEE. Here the CDR3 reads CASSVVGDTDTQYF. DNA of the CDR3: TGTGCCAGCAGCGTAGTTGGCGACACAGATACGCAGTATTTT. Variable domain in full (rest from reference TRBV9 and TRBJ2-3): DSGVTQTPKHLITATGQRVTLRCSPRSGDLSVYWYQQSLDQGLQFLIQYYNGEERAKGNILERFSAQQFPDLHSELNLSSLELGDSALYFCASSVVGDTDTQYFGPGTRLTVL.

This clone showed up just a few times. The genes are TRBV28 and TRBJ2-3; D may correspond to TRBD1 or TRBD2 (5 bases each). Trimming left V 6 bases short and J 2 bases short, with 21 bases between. The CDR3 spans 17 residues. The germline V gene encodes CDR1 MDHEN and CDR2 SYDVKM. CDR3 DNA sequence: TGTGCCAGCAGCTACCAAGGGCCGGGGACCTACACAGATACGCAGTATTTT. Amino acids: CASSYQGPGTYTDTQYF. Together with reference TRBV28 and TRBJ2-3, the CDR3 gives the full variable domain: DVKVTQSSRYLVKRTGEKVFLECVQDMDHENMFWYRQDPGLGLRLIYFSYDVKMKEKGDIPEGYSVSREKKERFSLILESASTNQTSMYLCASSYQGPGTYTDTQYFGPGTRLTVL.

This clone has just one count. This chain connects TRBV15 to TRBJ1-3; D gene unclear. Germline V gives CDR1 LNHNV, CDR2 YYDKDF (reference sequence). This CDR3 has 16 residues. The germline V and J ends were trimmed by 2 bases and 0 bases, with 11 bases remaining between them. As DNA, the CDR3 is TGTGCCACCAGCAGATTGAGGCACGACTCTGGAAACACCATATATTTT. Its protein product is CATSRLRHDSGNTIYF. The whole variable domain, filled in from reference TRBV15 and TRBJ1-3, reads DAMVIQNPRYQVTQFGKPVTLSCSQTLNHNVMYWYQQKSSQAPKLLFHYYDKDFNNEADTPDNFQSRRPNTSFCFLDIRSPGLGDTAMYLCATSRLRHDSGNTIYFGEGSWLTVV.

The gene calls are TRBV4-1 and TRBJ2-7; 8 bases are shared with TRBD2. Germline trimming cut 0 bases from V and 9 bases from J; bases unmatched to any gene: 19. The germline V gene has CDR1 MGHRA and CDR2 YSYEKL. The CDR3 is 18 residues long. The CDR3 region is CASSQDSSPGGPEVVQYF. CDR3 nucleotides: TGCGCCAGCAGCCAAGATTCGTCCCCGGGAGGGCCTGAAGTGGTGCAGTACTTC.

Points on this clone: The sample holds other DNA sequences that translate to the same CDR3. The rearrangement joins TRBV3-1 (or the pseudogene TRBV3-2) to TRBJ2-6, with D possibly being TRBD1 (6 bases). The germline V gene has CDR1 LGHDT and CDR2 YNNKEL (reference sequence). Trimming removed 4 bases at V and 1 base at J, with 8 bases between. The CDR3 consists of 15 residues. CDR3 protein: CASSPTGSGANVLTF. The CDR3, as DNA: TGTGCCAGCAGCCCAACAGGGTCTGGGGCCAACGTCCTGACTTTC.